The 19 T cell receptor beta chains reported below all come from one sample, sequenced in a study of T cell changes during pregnancy in multiple sclerosis. The protocol was immunoSEQ multiplex PCR, while the TCRdb copy is restricted to in-frame clones and leaves out a portion. In the table there are 26,000 or so clones, approximately 92% of which are singletons. The sample consisted of CD8+ T cells from peripheral blood mononuclear cells, taken in the second trimester of pregnancy. These TCRs come from a female donor with multiple sclerosis, enrolled in a pregnancy study.

The gene calls are TRBV27 and TRBJ1-6; 11 nucleotides match TRBD1. V was pared by 5 bases and J by 10 bases, with 7 bases of the junction left unmatched. CDR1 and CDR2 from the germline V gene are MNHEY and SMNVEV (reference sequence). The CDR3 contains 15 residues. CDR3 in amino acids: CASSAGQGARSPLHF. For the CDR3, the DNA is TGTGCCAGCAGTGCAGGACAGGGGGCAAGATCACCCCTCCACTTT.

This chain uses TRBV2 with TRBJ2-7; TRBD1 aligns across 7 bases. The V and J ends lost 6 bases and 0 bases, in that order; junction bases with no gene match: 5. Germline lookup yields CDR1 SNHLY and CDR2 FYNNEI. The CDR3 length is 14 residues. In nucleotides, the CDR3 is TGTGCCAGCAGGGGGACAGAGACCTCCTACGAGCAGTACTTC. Translating gives CASRGTETSYEQYF.

This chain joins TRBV6-6 and TRBJ2-1, with a weak D call TRBD2 (6 bases). Germline assignment: CDR1 MNHNY and CDR2 SVGAGI (reference sequence). This CDR3 is built from 16 residues. Trimming stripped 6 bases from V and 9 bases from J, with 24 bases between. This chain's CDR3 is CASSLSGGSPEGEQFF. The CDR3 coding sequence is TGTGCCAGCAGCCTTAGCGGAGGGTCCCCTGAGGGTGAGCAGTTCTTC.

This chain uses TRBV7-9 with TRBJ2-1; no clear D gene. Germline V CDR1 and CDR2: SEHNR, FQNEAQ (reference sequence). V lost 5 bases and J 5 bases, leaving 13 bases between the germline ends. The CDR3 is 14 residues long. DNA of the CDR3: TGTGCCAGCAGCCCCCTGGGCGTCCACAATGAGCAGTTCTTC. Its translation: CASSPLGVHNEQFF.

The chain links TRBV28 to TRBJ2-7, with D perhaps TRBD2 (5 bases). CDR3 length: 15 amino acids. Between the trimmed V and J ends, which lost 7 bases and 3 bases, there was a span of 19 bases. CDR1 is MDHEN, CDR2 SYDVKM, per germline. DNA for the CDR3: TGTGCCAGCACCACAGCGGCTAACACCTACTACGAGCAGTACTTC. Translating it yields CASTTAANTYYEQYF.

The rearrangement joins TRBV18 to TRBJ1-3; TRBD1 matches at 9 bases. CDR3 length: 16 residues. CDR1 and CDR2 from the germline V gene are KGHSH and LQKENI. Trimming cost V 6 bases and J 0 bases; bases outside gene matches: 6. Here the CDR3 reads CASSRGQGNSGNTIYF. CDR3 coding DNA: TGTGCCAGCTCCCGGGGACAGGGAAACTCTGGAAACACCATATATTTT.

This clone has only one observation. This sequence joins TRBV28 and TRBJ1-4; 9 nucleotides align to TRBD1. This CDR3 region has 15 residues. From germline, CDR1 is MDHEN and CDR2 SYDVKM. V shed 2 bases, J shed 5 bases, and the junction held 3 bases outside the gene matches. The CDR3 spells CASSLGDRENEKLFF. CDR3 sequence (DNA): TGTGCCAGCAGTTTAGGGGACAGGGAGAATGAAAAACTGTTTTTT.

The chain is built from TRBV27 and TRBJ2-1; 10 bases are shared with TRBD2. The germline V gene encodes CDR1 MNHEY and CDR2 SMNVEV (reference sequence). The CDR3 extends over 19 amino acids. V trimming: 8 bases; J trimming: 3 bases; junction bases outside the gene matches: 19. In DNA form, the CDR3 reads TGTGCCAGCCGACAGGGAGCGTTTAGCGGGAGGCCTTACTACAATGAGCAGTTCTTC. Protein sequence: CASRQGAFSGRPYYNEQFF.

The J gene is TRBJ2-7, the V gene TRBV28; perhaps TRBD2 as D (5 bases). This CDR3 is 15 amino acids long. The ends were cut back, 6 bases at V and 4 bases at J, with 19 bases in the middle. CDR1 is MDHEN and CDR2 is SYDVKM in the germline V gene. The CDR3 is CASSLLVGGEYEQYF. CDR3 nucleotides: TGTGCCAGCAGCCTACTAGTCGGTGGGGAATACGAGCAGTACTTC.

The rearrangement joins TRBV15 to TRBJ2-1, with TRBD2 identical over 13 bases. Germline assignment: CDR1 LNHNV and CDR2 YYDKDF (reference sequence). V gave up 0 bases and J gave up 8 bases; unmatched junction bases: 7. CDR3 length: 17 amino acids. The CDR3 DNA sequence: TGTGCCACCAGCAGAGATCGACTAGCGGGAGGCATCCATGAGCAGTTCTTC. As protein: CATSRDRLAGGIHEQFF.

The chain joins TRBV19 to TRBJ2-7, with 9 bases that match TRBD2. The CDR3 length is 15 residues. The J segment lost 6 bases and the V segment lost 5 bases, leaving 11 bases of the junction unmatched. CDR1 and CDR2 (germline): LNHDA, SQIVND (reference sequence). The chain's CDR3 is CASSATGTSSSEQYF. The CDR3 DNA sequence: TGTGCCAGTAGTGCAACCGGGACTAGCTCGAGCGAGCAGTACTTC.

This clone was seen at least ten times. The gene calls are TRBV5-6 and TRBJ1-2; 10 bases align to TRBD1. This CDR3 is 14 amino acids long. Germline assignment: CDR1 SGHDT and CDR2 YYEEEE. The ends lost 0 bases at V and 6 bases at J; junction bases unmatched: 2. In DNA form, the CDR3 reads TGTGCCAGCAGCTTGGGGACAGGGGGAGATGGCTACACCTTC. Residues: CASSLGTGGDGYTF. The full variable domain, its missing parts supplied by reference TRBV5-6 and TRBJ1-2, is DAGVTQSPTHLIKTRGQQVTLRCSPKSGHDTVSWYQQALGQGPQFIFQYYEEEERQRGNFPDRFSGHQFPNYSSELNVNALLLGDSALYLCASSLGTGGDGYTFGSGTRLTVV.

This sequence joins TRBV2 and TRBJ2-7, with no clear D. The CDR3 spans 13 residues. Germline-derived CDR1 and CDR2 are SNHLY and FYNNEI. V was shortened by 1 base and J by 5 bases, with 9 bases between the two germline ends. CDR3 in amino acids: CASSEVRSDEQYF. DNA of the CDR3: TGTGCCAGCAGTGAAGTCCGGTCTGACGAGCAGTACTTC.

This clone was detected once. The V call is TRBV19, the J call TRBJ1-2; 7 nucleotides match TRBD1. Trimming took 3 bases from V and 1 from J; bases not matched to a gene: 5. The CDR3 has 15 residues. CDR1 is LNHDA, CDR2 SQIVND, per germline (reference sequence). The DNA for the CDR3 is TGTGCCAGTAGTATCGGGACAGTAAGTAACTATGGCTACACCTTC. Residues: CASSIGTVSNYGYTF. Together with reference TRBV19 and TRBJ1-2, the CDR3 gives the full variable domain: DGGITQSPKYLFRKEGQNVTLSCEQNLNHDAMYWYRQDPGQGLRLIYYSQIVNDFQKGDIAEGYSVSREKKESFPLTVTSAQKNPTAFYLCASSIGTVSNYGYTFGSGTRLTVV.

This rearrangement joins TRBV19 to TRBJ2-3; tentative D call: TRBD2 (5 bases). This CDR3 has 13 residues. CDR1 is LNHDA, CDR2 SQIVND, per germline (reference sequence). With 8 bases removed from V and 2 bases from J, the gap between germline ends came to 11 bases. The CDR3 protein is CASDDGVTDTQYF. For the CDR3, the DNA is TGTGCCAGTGACGACGGGGTCACAGATACGCAGTATTTT.

The chain joins TRBV5-6 to TRBJ2-5; D gene uncertain. Trimming cost V 0 bases and J 3 bases, with 6 bases left between them. This CDR3 spans 13 amino acids. Germline assignment: CDR1 SGHDT and CDR2 YYEEEE. CDR3 DNA: TGTGCCAGCAGCTTGGTCCTAGAAGAGACCCAGTACTTC. Translating gives CASSLVLEETQYF.

J is TRBJ2-1 and V is TRBV6-1; tentative D call: TRBD2 (5 bases). Trimming took 9 bases from V and 1 from J, leaving 13 bases between them. Germline V gene sequence: CDR1 MNHNS, CDR2 SASEGT. This CDR3 comprises 14 residues. The DNA of the CDR3 is TGTGCCAGTAGAGAGGGCCGTTCCTACAATGAGCAGTTCTTC. Its translation: CASREGRSYNEQFF.

The chain combines TRBV5-4 with TRBJ2-2; D unresolved. The germline CDR1 and CDR2 sequences are SGHNT and YYREEE (reference sequence). The CDR3 loop spans 12 amino acids. Trimming left V 5 bases short and J 3 bases short, with 5 bases between. Here the CDR3 DNA reads TGTGCCAGCAGTTTATACACCGGGGAGCTGTTTTTT. It yields the protein CASSLYTGELFF. The whole variable domain, filled in from reference TRBV5-4 and TRBJ2-2, reads ETGVTQSPTHLIKTRGQQVTLRCSSQSGHNTVSWYQQALGQGPQFIFQYYREEENGRGNFPPRFSGLQFPNYSSELNVNALELDDSALYLCASSLYTGELFFGEGSRLTVL.

The chain couples TRBV29-1 to TRBJ1-1; D is perhaps TRBD1 (6 bases). The CDR3 is 13 amino acids. Per germline, CDR1 SQVTM and CDR2 ANQGSEA. V was clipped by 6 bases and J by 0 bases, with 11 bases between them. DNA for the CDR3: TGCAGCGTCGTACGACAGGTGAACACTGAAGCTTTCTTT. It yields the protein CSVVRQVNTEAFF.